These 13 T cell receptor beta chains share one sample of origin, sequenced in a study of blood T cell repertoires in COVID-19. Repertoires were generated with immunoSEQ multiplex PCR, while TCRdb's copy carries only in-frame clones and drops some. Of some 160,000 clones in the sample, around 80% are singletons; the top ten hold less than 4.5%. Source material: peripheral blood. All receptors come from a man aged 60 to 69 with acute or convalescent COVID-19.

A single count supports this clone. The chain joins TRBV5-4 to TRBJ2-3; 8 bases map to TRBD2. With 2 bases clipped from V and 8 bases from J, the junction kept 7 bases outside the gene matches. The CDR3 contains 14 residues. CDR1 and CDR2 (germline): SGHNT, YYREEE (reference sequence). The CDR3 sequence: CASSFNREGATQYF. As DNA, the CDR3 is TGTGCCAGCAGCTTCAATCGGGAGGGCGCTACGCAGTATTTT.

This clone was detected a few times. V and J are TRBV5-4 and TRBJ2-2, with TRBD2 matching over 12 bases. With 0 bases clipped from V and 5 bases from J, the junction kept 11 bases outside the gene matches. The CDR3 extends over 19 amino acids. Germline V lookup: CDR1 SGHNT, CDR2 YYREEE (reference sequence). The CDR3 sequence is CASSLAFSSGRAGTGELFF. CDR3 sequence (DNA): TGTGCCAGCAGCTTGGCCTTTTCTAGCGGGAGGGCCGGGACCGGGGAGCTGTTTTTT.

The chain recombines TRBV30 with TRBJ2-3; 9 nucleotides match TRBD2. The germline V gene encodes CDR1 GTSNPN and CDR2 SVGIG (reference sequence). The CDR3 spans 14 residues. Unmatched junction bases numbered 6, after V lost 1 base and J lost 7 bases. CDR3 amino acids: CAWSGAGGGNTQYF. The CDR3 DNA reads as TGTGCCTGGAGTGGAGCGGGAGGTGGCAATACGCAGTATTTT.

This rearrangement joins TRBV24-1 to TRBJ2-7; 7 bases are a match to TRBD1. The CDR3 runs to 14 residues. Per germline, CDR1 KGHDR and CDR2 SFDVKD. V lost 0 bases to trimming and J lost 3 bases; unmatched junction nucleotides: 1. CDR3 coding DNA: TGTGCCACCAGTGATTTGAACAGGGGCTACGAGCAGTACTTC. Its translation: CATSDLNRGYEQYF.

The rearrangement uses TRBV7-2 and TRBJ2-4; D may be TRBD2 (5 bases). The CDR3 totals 15 residues. CDR1 is SGHTA and CDR2 is FQGNSA in the germline V gene. The ends were cut back, 2 bases at V and 0 bases at J, with 8 bases in the middle. The CDR3 region is CASSLYGGAKNIQYF. CDR3 DNA sequence: TGTGCCAGCAGCTTATACGGAGGAGCCAAAAACATTCAGTACTTC. Full variable domain (rest looked up from reference TRBV7-2 and TRBJ2-4): GAGVSQSPSNKVTEKGKDVELRCDPISGHTALYWYRQSLGQGLEFLIYFQGNSAPDKSGLPSDRFSAERTGGSVSTLTIQRTQQEDSAVYLCASSLYGGAKNIQYFGAGTRLSVL.

The CDR3 is CASSLGWDSSYEQYF. Written as DNA, the CDR3 is TGTGCCAGCAGCCTGGGCTGGGACTCCTCCTACGAGCAGTACTTC. V and J are TRBV3-1 (or the pseudogene TRBV3-2) and TRBJ2-7, with D possibly being TRBD2 (6 bases). V gave up 4 bases and J gave up 0 bases, with 13 bases separating them. The CDR3 sequence is 15 residues long. CDR1 and CDR2 from the germline V gene are LGHDT and YNNKEL (reference sequence).

In this sample, this clone turned up once. V and J are TRBV27 and TRBJ2-7, with 7 bases aligning to TRBD1. This CDR3 has 18 residues. V shed 0 bases, J shed 3 bases, and the junction held 14 bases outside the gene matches. Germline CDR1 is MNHEY and CDR2 is SMNVEV (reference sequence). The CDR3 DNA follows: TGTGCCAGCAGTTTATCAGGGCGGAACAGACAGGGAGACTACGAGCAGTACTTC. It yields the protein CASSLSGRNRQGDYEQYF.

This clone occurred once. The chain uses TRBV15 and TRBJ2-7; the match to TRBD2 covers 10 bases. The V segment lost 5 bases and the J segment 2 bases; nucleotides outside the gene matches: 6. Germline-derived CDR1 and CDR2 are LNHNV and YYDKDF (reference sequence). The CDR3 runs 15 residues. The CDR3 DNA reads as TGTGCCACCAGCGGGGGACTAGCGAGGGCCTACGAGCAGTACTTC. Protein: CATSGGLARAYEQYF.

The V and J genes are TRBV5-1 and TRBJ2-1, with 11 bases fitting TRBD2. This CDR3 spans 16 amino acids. Looked up from germline, CDR1 is SGHRS and CDR2 is YFSETQ. Trimming removed 0 bases from V and 4 bases from J; junction bases left unmatched: 3. CDR3 in amino acids: CASSLGLAGPYNEQFF. The CDR3 bases are TGCGCCAGCAGCTTGGGACTAGCGGGACCGTACAATGAGCAGTTCTTC.

This clone was seen a handful of times. The chain combines TRBV7-8 with TRBJ2-7; TRBD2 might be the D (6 bases). Trimming removed 5 bases at V and 3 bases at J, with 14 bases between. The germline gives CDR1 SGHVS, CDR2 FQNEAQ. The CDR3 extends over 14 amino acids. CDR3 sequence (DNA): TGTGCCAGCAGCCTTGAACCGGGACTCTACGAGCAGTACTTC. As protein: CASSLEPGLYEQYF. Together with reference TRBV7-8 and TRBJ2-7, the CDR3 gives the full variable domain: GAGVSQSPRYKVAKRGQDVALRCDPISGHVSLFWYQQALGQGPEFLTYFQNEAQLDKSGLPSDRFFAERPEGSVSTLKIQRTQQEDSAVYLCASSLEPGLYEQYFGPGTRLTVT.

The rearrangement links TRBV19 to TRBJ1-1; the match to TRBD1 covers 7 bases. Germline values: CDR1 LNHDA, CDR2 SQIVND (reference sequence). Germline trimming cut 5 bases from V and 0 bases from J; bases unmatched to any gene: 0. The CDR3 contains 13 residues. CDR3 sequence (DNA): TGTGCCAGTAGTGGGACAGTGAACACTGAAGCTTTCTTT. This encodes CASSGTVNTEAFF.

CDR3 amino acids: CASSLARAPREKLFF. CDR3 DNA sequence: TGCGCCAGCAGCTTGGCCAGGGCCCCTCGGGAAAAACTGTTTTTT. The rearrangement uses TRBV5-1 and TRBJ1-4; maybe TRBD1 (5 bases). The germline gives CDR1 SGHRS, CDR2 YFSETQ. This CDR3 is 15 amino acids long. Trimming stripped 0 bases from V and 8 bases from J, with 14 bases between.

The chain employs TRBV7-3 and TRBJ2-3; a possible D gene is TRBD2 (7 bases). Germline V lookup: CDR1 SGHTA, CDR2 FQGTGA. V was clipped by 0 bases and J by 5 bases, with 12 bases between them. The CDR3 is 15 amino acids. CDR3 loop: CASSLTGGPGDTQYF. The CDR3 coding sequence is TGTGCCAGCAGCTTAACGGGGGGGCCTGGAGATACGCAGTATTTT. Full variable domain (remainder filled in from reference TRBV7-3 and TRBJ2-3): GAGVSQTPSNKVTEKGKYVELRCDPISGHTALYWYRQSLGQGPEFLIYFQGTGAADDSGLPNDRFFAVRPEGSVSTLKIQRTERGDSAVYLCASSLTGGPGDTQYFGPGTRLTVL.